This TCR beta chain was captured by sequencing in a study of blood T cell repertoires in COVID-19. Repertoires were generated with immunoSEQ multiplex PCR, while TCRdb's copy carries only in-frame clones and drops some. The sample includes almost 400,000 clones, around nine tenths seen only once; the top ten take less than 2%. Grouping used clinical history reported by participants in a survey and questionnaire. Donors of Cohort 3 who recovered were those that had two negative PCRs, clearance, or symptom resolution. This clone appeared once. Between the trimmed V and J ends, which lost 3 bases and 7 bases, there was a span of 12 bases. CDR3 length: 13 amino acids. Per the germline V gene, CDR1 is LNHDA and CDR2 is SQIVND (reference sequence).

Material: PBMCs or T cells enriched from blood (not recorded which). The chain links TRBV19 to TRBJ1-2; D unclear. This receptor was identified in a woman between 25 and 40 years old who had recovered from COVID-19. The CDR3 DNA sequence: TGTGCCAGTAGTATTCCCCCTGGCGGTGGCTACACCTTC. Translation: CASSIPPGGGYTF.